This TCR beta chain came from a study of blood T cell repertoires in COVID-19 (dated by TCRdb to about 2020). About the study as a whole: Samples covering the acute and convalescent phases of COVID-19 were provided by collaborators in the United States, Italy and Spain. The prospective study material was composed of cDNA or gDNA derived from T cells, B-cell-depleted T cells, or PBMCs. Subjects who had been exposed to COVID-19, were actively infected with it, or had recovered from it provided the deeply sampled blood TCRbeta repertoires that made up the dataset. The repertoires were released in a freely available public database meant as a resource for research on the immune response to SARS-CoV-2. The samples were drawn from the first 160 participants of the ongoing ImmuneRACE study and from 1,254 subjects provided by 6 global collaborators. Sample metadata almost always included a de-identified subject ID, COVID-19 status, age in years and sex. HLA class I and class II types, where available, came from metadata supplied by the sample provider rather than from assay-based typing. Findings and caveats that apply to the study as a whole: The quantity of clinical and demographic metadata differed by source and by participant and was supplied without curation.

Collaborating institutions collected whole blood in K2EDTA tubes following their own protocols. For TCRbeta analysis, collaborators shipped samples as frozen whole blood, isolated PBMCs, or DNA extracted from either of those sample types. The sample holds one count of this clone. The antigen this receptor binds is unknown. Base qualities are not provided; no much larger clone lies one nucleotide away. The immunoSEQ Assay, a bias-controlled multiplex PCR, was used to amplify TCRbeta CDR3 regions from genomic DNA. From the authors' description of their analysis: The number of nucleated cells in each sample was estimated from the amplification of reference gene primers within the assay. To quantify the absolute abundance of each unique TCRbeta CDR3 rearrangement, sequence reads were collapsed and filtered. Productive Simpson clonality was computed per sample as the square root of Simpson's diversity index over productive rearrangements. What TCRdb holds here is the immuneACCESS table cut down to in-frame rearrangements. Part of the clones is not present; checked against another copy, under half of the missing clones reflect an unresolved V gene, and the others are unexplained. The DNA gave D and trimming, while V, J and clone size come from that table. Present in this sample are about 150,000 clones, 89% of which were seen just once. The top ten constitute around 3% of the sample.

The sequencing input was peripheral blood. The receptor was derived from a man aged 60-69 years with acute or convalescent COVID-19.

The nucleotide sequence is TGTGCCAGCAGCATGAGGAGGACAGGGGGCGTCGACGAGCAGTACTTC. This is translated as CASSMRRTGGVDEQYF. The rearrangement joined TRBV5-6 to TRBJ2-7, with 11 junctional bases fitting TRBD1. From V the trimming removes 4 bases and from J it removes 5 bases, while the gene matches leave 11 bases of the junction unaccounted for. The germline V gene provides CDR1 SGHDT and CDR2 YYEEEE. The CDR3 numbers 16 residues from cysteine through phenylalanine. Here the CDR3 DNA is all that survives: 48 bases in frame from base 1.